This T cell receptor beta chain originates from a study of T cell responses to AZD1222 COVID-19 vaccine. Study as a whole: Second-dose schedules of about 4 or about 12 weeks were combined. Study observations and caveats: Spike-specific TCR breadth and depth went up after people got two AZD1222 doses. Sampled repertoires all dated from after the peak T cell response.

The table came from immunoSEQ multiplex PCR; TCRdb's copy has only in-frame clones and leaves some out. The sample records 25,000 to 35,000 clones, roughly 90% being singletons. CDR1 and CDR2 (germline): SGHRS, YFSETQ. The V end lost 4 bases, the J end lost 2 bases, and 15 bases lay between the germline ends. The CDR3 has 15 amino acids. To note about this clone: Its antigen is currently unknown.

Here the sequenced sample was peripheral blood, taken on day 0 of AZD1222 vaccination. The chain joins TRBV5-1 to TRBJ1-1; TRBD1 might be the D (6 bases). This clonotype originated in an adult in good health. For the CDR3, the DNA is TGCGCCAGCAGCACAGACAGGATAACTAACACTGAAGCTTTCTTT. Its translation is CASSTDRITNTEAFF.